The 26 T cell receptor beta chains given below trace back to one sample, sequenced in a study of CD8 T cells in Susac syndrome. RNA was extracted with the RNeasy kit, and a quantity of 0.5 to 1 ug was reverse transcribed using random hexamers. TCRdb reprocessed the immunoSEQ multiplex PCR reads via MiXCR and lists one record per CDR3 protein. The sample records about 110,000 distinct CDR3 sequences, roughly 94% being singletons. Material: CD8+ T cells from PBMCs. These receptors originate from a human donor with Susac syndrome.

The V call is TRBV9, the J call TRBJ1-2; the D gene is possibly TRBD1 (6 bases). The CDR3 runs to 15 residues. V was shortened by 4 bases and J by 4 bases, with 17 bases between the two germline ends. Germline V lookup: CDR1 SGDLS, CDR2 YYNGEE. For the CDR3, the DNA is TGTGCCAGCAGCCGTTCGACAGGTTCCCCCTATGGCTACACCTTC. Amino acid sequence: CASSRSTGSPYGYTF. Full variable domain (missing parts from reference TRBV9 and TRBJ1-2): DSGVTQTPKHLITATGQRVTLRCSPRSGDLSVYWYQQSLDQGLQFLIQYYNGEERAKGNILERFSAQQFPDLHSELNLSSLELGDSALYFCASSRSTGSPYGYTFGSGTRLTVV.

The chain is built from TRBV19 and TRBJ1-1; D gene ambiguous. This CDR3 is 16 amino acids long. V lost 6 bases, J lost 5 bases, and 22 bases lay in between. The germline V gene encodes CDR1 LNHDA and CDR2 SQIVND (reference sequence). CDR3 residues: CASSHLPGGSGTEAFF. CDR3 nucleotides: TGTGCCAGTAGCCATTTACCTGGAGGGAGTGGTACTGAAGCTTTCTTT.

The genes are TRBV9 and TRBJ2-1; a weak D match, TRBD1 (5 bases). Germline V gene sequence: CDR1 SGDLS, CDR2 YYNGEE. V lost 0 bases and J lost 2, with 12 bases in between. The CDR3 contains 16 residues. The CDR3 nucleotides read TGTGCCAGCAGCGTAGGAGGAGACAGAGCCTACAATGAGCAGTTCTTC. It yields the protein CASSVGGDRAYNEQFF.

CDR3 region: CASSTGGTQYF. CDR3 coding DNA: TGTGCCAGCAGCACAGGGGGTACGCAGTATTTT. The V and J genes are TRBV6-2 or TRBV6-3 and TRBJ2-3; 8 positions agree with TRBD1. CDR1 MNHEY and CDR2 SVGEGT come from the germline V gene. Trimming took 6 bases from V and 8 from J; bases not matched to a gene: 1. This CDR3 spans 11 amino acids.

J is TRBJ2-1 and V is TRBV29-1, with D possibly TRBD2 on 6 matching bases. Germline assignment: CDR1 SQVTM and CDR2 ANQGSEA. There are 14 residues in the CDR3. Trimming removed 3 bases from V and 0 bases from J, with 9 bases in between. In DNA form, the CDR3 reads TGCAGCGTTGACGGGACTGGCTCCTACAATGAGCAGTTCTTC. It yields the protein CSVDGTGSYNEQFF.

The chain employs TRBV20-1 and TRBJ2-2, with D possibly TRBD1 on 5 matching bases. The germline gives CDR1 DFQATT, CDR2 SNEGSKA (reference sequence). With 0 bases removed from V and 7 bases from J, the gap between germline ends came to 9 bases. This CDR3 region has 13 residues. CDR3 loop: CSARDPGNGELFF. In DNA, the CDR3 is TGCAGTGCTAGAGATCCAGGGAACGGGGAGCTGTTTTTT.

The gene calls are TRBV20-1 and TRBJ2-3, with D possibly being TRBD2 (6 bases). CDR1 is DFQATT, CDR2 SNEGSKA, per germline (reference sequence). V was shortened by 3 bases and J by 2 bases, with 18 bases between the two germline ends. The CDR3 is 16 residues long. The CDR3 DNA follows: TGCAGTGCTAGGCCCCCCCCGGGAGAGGACACAGATACGCAGTATTTT. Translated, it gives CSARPPPGEDTDTQYF.

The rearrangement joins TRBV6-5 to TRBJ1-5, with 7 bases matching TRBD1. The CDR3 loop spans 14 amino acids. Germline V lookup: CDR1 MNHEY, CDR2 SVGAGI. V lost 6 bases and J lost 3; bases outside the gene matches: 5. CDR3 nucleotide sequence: TGTGCCAGCAGCCTCGGACAGGCCAATCAGCCCCAGCATTTT. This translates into CASSLGQANQPQHF.

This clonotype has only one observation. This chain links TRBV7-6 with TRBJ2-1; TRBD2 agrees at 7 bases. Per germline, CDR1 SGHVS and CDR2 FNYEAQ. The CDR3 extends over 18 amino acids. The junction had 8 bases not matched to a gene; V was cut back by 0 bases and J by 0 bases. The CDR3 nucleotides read TGTGCCAGCAGCTTAGCTTCCCCACTAGCGAGCTCCTACAATGAGCAGTTCTTC. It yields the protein CASSLASPLASSYNEQFF. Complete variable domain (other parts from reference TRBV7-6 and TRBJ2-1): GAGVSQSPRYKVTKRGQDVALRCDPISGHVSLYWYRQALGQGPEFLTYFNYEAQQDKSGLPNDRFSAERPEGSISTLTIQRTEQRDSAMYRCASSLASPLASSYNEQFFGPGTRLTVL.

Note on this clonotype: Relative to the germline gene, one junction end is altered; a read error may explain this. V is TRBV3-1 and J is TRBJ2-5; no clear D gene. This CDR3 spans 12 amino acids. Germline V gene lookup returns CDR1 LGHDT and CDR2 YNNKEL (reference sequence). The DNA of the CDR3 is TGTGCCAGCAGCCAAGACGGTGAGATCCAGTACTTC. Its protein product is CASSQDGEIQYF.

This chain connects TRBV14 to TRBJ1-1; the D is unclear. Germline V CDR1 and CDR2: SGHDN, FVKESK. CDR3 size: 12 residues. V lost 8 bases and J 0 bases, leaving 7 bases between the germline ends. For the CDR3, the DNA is TGTGCCAGCCGACCCATGAACACTGAAGCTTTCTTT. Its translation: CASRPMNTEAFF.

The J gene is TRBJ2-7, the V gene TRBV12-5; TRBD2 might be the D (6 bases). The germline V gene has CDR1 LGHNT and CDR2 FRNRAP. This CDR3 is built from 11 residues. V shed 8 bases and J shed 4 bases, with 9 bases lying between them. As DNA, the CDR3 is TGTGCTAGTCCCCGGGGGTACGAGCAGTACTTC. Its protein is CASPRGYEQYF.

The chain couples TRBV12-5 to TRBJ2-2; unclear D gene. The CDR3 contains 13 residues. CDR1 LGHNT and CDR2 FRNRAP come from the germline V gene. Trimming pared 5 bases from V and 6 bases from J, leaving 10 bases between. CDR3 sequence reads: CASGLGLAGELFF. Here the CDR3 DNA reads TGTGCTAGTGGTCTGGGGTTGGCCGGGGAGCTGTTTTTT.

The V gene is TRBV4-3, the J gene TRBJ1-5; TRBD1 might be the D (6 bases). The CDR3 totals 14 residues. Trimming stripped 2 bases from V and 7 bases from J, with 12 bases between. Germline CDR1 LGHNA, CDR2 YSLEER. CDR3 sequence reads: CASSQNRVQQPQHF. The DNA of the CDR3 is TGCGCCAGCAGCCAAAACAGGGTACAACAGCCCCAGCATTTT.

CDR3 nucleotide sequence: TGTGCCAGCAGCCCTTCCCGGAGTGCCGAGCAGTACTTC. It encodes CASSPSRSAEQYF. The chain combines TRBV9 with TRBJ2-7, with D unclear. Per germline, CDR1 SGDLS and CDR2 YYNGEE. This CDR3 is built from 13 residues. The ends were cut back, 4 bases at V and 6 bases at J, with 14 bases in the middle. Drawing the rest from reference TRBV9 and TRBJ2-7, the complete variable domain is DSGVTQTPKHLITATGQRVTLRCSPRSGDLSVYWYQQSLDQGLQFLIQYYNGEERAKGNILERFSAQQFPDLHSELNLSSLELGDSALYFCASSPSRSAEQYFGPGTRLTVT.

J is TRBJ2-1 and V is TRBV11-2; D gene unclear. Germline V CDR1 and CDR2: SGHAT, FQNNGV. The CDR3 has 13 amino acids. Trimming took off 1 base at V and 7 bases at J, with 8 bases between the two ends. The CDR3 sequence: CASSLVPVNEQFF. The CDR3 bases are TGTGCCAGCAGCTTAGTTCCCGTTAATGAGCAGTTCTTC.

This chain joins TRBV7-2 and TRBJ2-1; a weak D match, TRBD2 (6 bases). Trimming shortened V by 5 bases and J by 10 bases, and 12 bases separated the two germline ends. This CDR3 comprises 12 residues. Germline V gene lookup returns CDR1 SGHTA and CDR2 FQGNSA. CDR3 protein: CASSPMGGEQFF. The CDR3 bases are TGTGCCAGCAGCCCAATGGGAGGCGAGCAGTTCTTC.

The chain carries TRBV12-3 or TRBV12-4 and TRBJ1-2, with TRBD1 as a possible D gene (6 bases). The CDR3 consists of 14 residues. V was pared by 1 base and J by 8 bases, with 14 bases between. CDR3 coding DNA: TGTGCCAGCAGTTTAGGGAGGGGGGCGAGCGGCTACACCTTC. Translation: CASSLGRGASGYTF.

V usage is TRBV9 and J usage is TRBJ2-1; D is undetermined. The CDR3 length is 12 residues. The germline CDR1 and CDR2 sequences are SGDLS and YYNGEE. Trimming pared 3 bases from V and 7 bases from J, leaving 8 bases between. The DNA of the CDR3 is TGTGCCAGCAGCGGTACTAAGAATGAGCAGTTCTTC. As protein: CASSGTKNEQFF.

This CDR3 reads CSARRVTYNEQFF. Here the CDR3 DNA reads TGCAGTGCTAGAAGGGTAACCTACAATGAGCAGTTCTTC. This sequence joins TRBV20-1 and TRBJ2-1; the D is unclear. Germline CDR1 is DFQATT and CDR2 is SNEGSKA (reference sequence). CDR3 length equals 13 residues. The V and J ends lost 2 bases and 2 bases respectively, with 7 bases between them.

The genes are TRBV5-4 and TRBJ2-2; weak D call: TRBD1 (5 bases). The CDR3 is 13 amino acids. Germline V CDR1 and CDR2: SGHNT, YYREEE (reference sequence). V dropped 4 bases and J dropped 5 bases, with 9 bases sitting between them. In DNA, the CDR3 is TGTGCCAGCAGCACCCGGACAACCGGGGAGCTGTTTTTT. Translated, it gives CASSTRTTGELFF.

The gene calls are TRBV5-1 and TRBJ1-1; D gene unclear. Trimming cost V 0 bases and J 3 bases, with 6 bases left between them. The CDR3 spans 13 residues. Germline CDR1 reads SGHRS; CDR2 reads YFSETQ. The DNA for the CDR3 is TGCGCCAGCAGCTTGGAGGAACACACTGAAGCTTTCTTT. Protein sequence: CASSLEEHTEAFF.

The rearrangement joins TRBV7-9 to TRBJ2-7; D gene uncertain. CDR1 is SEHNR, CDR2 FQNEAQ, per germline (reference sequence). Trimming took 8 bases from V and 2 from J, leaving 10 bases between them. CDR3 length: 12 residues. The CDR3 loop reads CASGSATYEQYF. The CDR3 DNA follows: TGTGCCAGCGGAAGCGCGACCTACGAGCAGTACTTC.

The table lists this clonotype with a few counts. The CDR3 DNA reads as TGTGCCAGCTCAGGGGGCGAGCAGTACTTC. Amino acids: CASSGGEQYF. The chain carries TRBV25-1 and TRBJ2-7, with 7 nucleotides matching TRBD1. CDR1 and CDR2 from the germline V gene are MGHDK and SYGVNS. J was trimmed by 6 bases and V by 8 bases; bases with no gene match: 1. The CDR3 is 10 amino acids.

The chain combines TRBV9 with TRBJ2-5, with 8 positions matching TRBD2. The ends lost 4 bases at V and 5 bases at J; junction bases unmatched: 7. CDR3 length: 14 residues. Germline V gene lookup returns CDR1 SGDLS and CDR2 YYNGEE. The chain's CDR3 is CASSPFSGDETQYF. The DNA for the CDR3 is TGTGCCAGCAGCCCATTTAGCGGGGACGAGACCCAGTACTTC. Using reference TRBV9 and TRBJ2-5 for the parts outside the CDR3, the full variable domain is DSGVTQTPKHLITATGQRVTLRCSPRSGDLSVYWYQQSLDQGLQFLIQYYNGEERAKGNILERFSAQQFPDLHSELNLSSLELGDSALYFCASSPFSGDETQYFGPGTRLLVL.

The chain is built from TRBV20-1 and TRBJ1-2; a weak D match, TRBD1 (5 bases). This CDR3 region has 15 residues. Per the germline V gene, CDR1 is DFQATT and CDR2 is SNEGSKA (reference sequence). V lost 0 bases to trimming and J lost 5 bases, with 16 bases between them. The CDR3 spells CSARDLTVRGYGYTF. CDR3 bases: TGCAGTGCTAGAGACCTGACAGTTAGGGGTTATGGCTACACCTTC.